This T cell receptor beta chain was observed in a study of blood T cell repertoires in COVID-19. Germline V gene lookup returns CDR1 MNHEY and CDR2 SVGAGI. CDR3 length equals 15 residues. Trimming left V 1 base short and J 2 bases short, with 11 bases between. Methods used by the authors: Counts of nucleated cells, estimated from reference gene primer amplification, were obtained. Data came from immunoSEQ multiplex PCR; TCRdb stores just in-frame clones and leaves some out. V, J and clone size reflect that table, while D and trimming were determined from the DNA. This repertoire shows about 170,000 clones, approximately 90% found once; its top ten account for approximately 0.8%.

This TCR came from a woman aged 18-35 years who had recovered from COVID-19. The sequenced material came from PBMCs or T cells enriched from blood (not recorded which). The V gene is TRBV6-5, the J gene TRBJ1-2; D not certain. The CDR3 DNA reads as TGTGCCAGCAGTTACTGGAAACAGATGAACTATGGCTACACCTTC. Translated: CASSYWKQMNYGYTF.